The rows below give T cell receptor beta chains drawn from one sample of a study of response to subunit inactivated influenza vaccine. TCRdb re-called the RT-PCR reads with MiXCR, one entry per CDR3 protein. The sample consists of hundreds of thousands of distinct CDR3 sequences, about 18% of them appearing once. The sequences come from PBMCs from blood, collected about 5 days after vaccination. These receptors were collected from a man in his fifties or sixties who received an inactivated influenza vaccine. The CDR3 runs from the conserved cysteine through the conserved F or W. D genes are given only for firm matches. A clone size is listed for some rows: how often the clone was seen (once, few, many), or a class if it is expanded.

j_call: TRBJ2-1; clone_size: few; d_call: TRBD1; v_call: TRBV5-1; cdr3_nt: TGCGCCAGCAGCTTGGTTGGGACAGGGGACAATGAGCAGTTCTTC; cdr3_aa: CASSLVGTGDNEQFF
j_call: TRBJ1-6; clone_size: many; d_call: NA; v_call: TRBV4-2; cdr3_nt: TGTGCCAGCAGCCAAGCGGACAGCTCCTATAATTCACCCCTCCACTTT; cdr3_aa: CASSQADSSYNSPLHF
j_call: TRBJ2-3; clone_size: NA; d_call: TRBD2; v_call: TRBV7-9; cdr3_nt: TGTGCCAGCAGCTTACCTAGCGGGAGCGGGTCAGATACGCAGTATTTT; cdr3_aa: CASSLPSGSGSDTQYF
j_call: TRBJ2-3; clone_size: many; d_call: NA; v_call: TRBV5-5; cdr3_nt: TGTGCCAGCAGCTTGTTGGGGACTAGCACAGATACGCAGTATTTT; cdr3_aa: CASSLLGTSTDTQYF
j_call: TRBJ2-1; clone_size: few; d_call: TRBD2; v_call: TRBV20-1; cdr3_nt: TGCAGTGCTAGAGATCTCCTAGCGGGGGGCTTATCCTACAATGAGCAGTTCTTC; cdr3_aa: CSARDLLAGGLSYNEQFF
j_call: TRBJ1-1; clone_size: NA; d_call: NA; v_call: TRBV20-1; cdr3_nt: TGCAGTGCTAGAGACGGGGCGGGCCTTGAAGCTTTCTTT; cdr3_aa: CSARDGAGLEAFF
j_call: TRBJ2-7; clone_size: few; d_call: NA; v_call: TRBV3-1; cdr3_nt: TGTGCCAGCAGCCAAGCCCTTCACTACGAGCAGTACTTC; cdr3_aa: CASSQALHYEQYF
j_call: TRBJ1-6; clone_size: NA; d_call: NA; v_call: TRBV20-1; cdr3_nt: TGCAGTGCTAAGACCGGGACGACTCGCTTTTCGAGAAATTCACCCCTCCACTTT; cdr3_aa: CSAKTGTTRFSRNSPLHF
j_call: TRBJ2-1; clone_size: few; d_call: NA; v_call: TRBV11-1; cdr3_nt: TGTGCCAGCAGCCCGGGGGTCCCCAATGAGCAGTTCTTC; cdr3_aa: CASSPGVPNEQFF
j_call: TRBJ2-5; clone_size: NA; d_call: TRBD2; v_call: TRBV5-1; cdr3_nt: TGCGCCAGCAGCTTGGGTAGCGGGGGCCAAGAGACCCAGTACTTC; cdr3_aa: CASSLGSGGQETQYF
j_call: TRBJ2-6; clone_size: NA; d_call: NA; v_call: TRBV20-1; cdr3_nt: TGCAGTGCCGTCGACAGCCGCTCTGGGGCCAACGTCCTGACTTTC; cdr3_aa: CSAVDSRSGANVLTF
j_call: TRBJ2-2; clone_size: few; d_call: TRBD2; v_call: TRBV24-1; cdr3_nt: TGTGCCACCAGGCGGGGGGCGGACGGGGAGCTGTTTTTT; cdr3_aa: CATRRGADGELFF
j_call: TRBJ2-5; clone_size: many; d_call: NA; v_call: TRBV12-3/TRBV12-4; cdr3_nt: TGTGCCAGCAGTTTAGGGGACTACCAAGAGACCCAGTACTTC; cdr3_aa: CASSLGDYQETQYF
j_call: TRBJ1-5; clone_size: NA; d_call: NA; v_call: TRBV12-3/TRBV12-4; cdr3_nt: TGTGCCAGCAGTCCGGACCCTAACTCCAATCAGCCCCAGCATTTT; cdr3_aa: CASSPDPNSNQPQHF
j_call: TRBJ2-1; clone_size: NA; d_call: NA; v_call: TRBV20-1; cdr3_nt: TGCAGTGCTAAGACGGAGCGTCGAAGCTCCTACAATGAGCAGTTCTTC; cdr3_aa: CSAKTERRSSYNEQFF
j_call: TRBJ1-6; clone_size: few; d_call: NA; v_call: TRBV20-1; cdr3_nt: TGCAGTGCTAGCCACAGCGGGCGGTCACCCCTCCACTTT; cdr3_aa: CSASHSGRSPLHF
j_call: TRBJ2-1; clone_size: NA; d_call: NA; v_call: TRBV7-9; cdr3_nt: TGTGCCAGCAGCTCTTTCGGAAACAATGAGCAGTTCTTC; cdr3_aa: CASSSFGNNEQFF